The rows below give T cell receptor beta chains drawn from one sample of a study of T-cell memory formation after mild COVID-19. In TCRdb, the 5' RACE reads were re-called with MiXCR into one record per CDR3 protein. In the table there are about 470,000 distinct CDR3 sequences, about 23% of which are singletons. Sequenced input: PBMCs or a T cell subset sorted from them (not recorded which). Receptors originate from an adult woman who had mild COVID-19 (a few samples of this study predate the infection). Cell type and time point are not known. Each CDR3 is given without its conserved first and last residue.

V gene	CDR3 protein
TRBV15	ATSPVGTANEQF
TRBV7-9	ASSLAFGQGDSHQPQH
TRBV29-1	SAGDFSNYEQY
TRBV16	ASSQSRTGFTEAF
TRBV29-1	SVGEGLAGSLGY
TRBV18	ASSSLVNNEQF
TRBV2	ASRAGDNEQF
TRBV7-2	ASSSQGVGTDTQY
TRBV2	ASRSGLGTEAF
TRBV7-8	ASSPWTTTSMTGYT
TRBV30	AWTPAWGTGYNEQY
TRBV9	ASSVDPTPQETQY
TRBV7-2	ASSQTPPGAYEQY
TRBV11-1	ASSFLEGNNEQF
TRBV20-1	SALDRERYGYT
TRBV11-3	ASSLGGTSGRTDTQY
TRBV12-3/TRBV12-4	ASSFRDRGPGYT
TRBV9	ASSVGAGARGTDTQY
TRBV10-3	AISEGALGEDTQY
TRBV9	ASSVAPGVFTEAF
TRBV12-3/TRBV12-4	ASSFGGQEDGYT
TRBV7-7	ASSSGTSGSQETQY
TRBV6-5	ASSHPTTETQY
TRBV7-8	ASRPSYLGLDSNEQF
TRBV7-3	ASSLEFSEQF
TRBV7-9	ASFSDTQY
TRBV7-9	ASSLAGRGTYEQY
TRBV5-1	ASSPPGQGLAGRIYEQY
TRBV15	ATSRSWWNRL
TRBV11-2	ASSLVGLGPDTQY
TRBV5-1	ASSLSGITTDTQY
TRBV9	ATSPGTSSYEQY
TRBV4-1	ASSQGFSEAF
TRBV6-5	ASTQGGLNTEAF
TRBV6-6	ASSRVRTSGGTETQY
TRBV2	ARRGGNTDTQY
TRBV5-6	ASSPGHGTDTQY
TRBV6-1	ASSERRVPNSPLH
TRBV4-3	ASSQEDGYNEQF
TRBV4-3	ASSQGRPNPYEQY
TRBV18	ASSPETSSYEQY
TRBV5-1	ASSGFLGAGELF
TRBV9	ASSVVMTSGADTQY
TRBV4-2	ASSQTGPSSTDTQY
TRBV5-1	TSSLSPGRNEQF
TRBV7-2	ASSQALGNQPQH
TRBV20-1	SARDSETQY
TRBV7-2	ASSLVWVGKRNTGELF
TRBV6-2/TRBV6-3	ASTRTELYGYT
TRBV7-2	ASRMVGYNEQF
TRBV4-3	ASSQGRQSSYNEQF
TRBV19	ASTSGAAWGYT
TRBV29-1	SVNWDRVAGELF
TRBV6-1	ASSEWRGGGEQPQH
TRBV7-9	ASSFEGQAYEQY
TRBV6-1	ASSVASQHGSSPLH
TRBV2	ASSEGSPTNQPQH
TRBV18	ASSPGSNSPLH
TRBV5-1	ASSTGTSGAYNEQF